These 25 T cell receptor beta chains were all obtained from the same sample, sequenced in a study of identical twins (dated by TCRdb to 2016 to 2018). Libraries were constructed by 5' RACE. Instrument on record: Illumina HiSeq 2000. TCRdb took the public reads, trimmed them with fastp at Q25, ran MiXCR for clone calling and kept in-frame beta chains. When rows share a CDR3 protein, they turn into one entry using the most common DNA and genes. The sample has 1.5 million to 2 million distinct CDR3 sequences on record, roughly 35% of them singletons. The ten top clones hold approximately 0.29% of the sample. The specimen sequenced was cord blood. The source is a newborn girl in good health.

This clonotype was counted at least ten times. The rearrangement joins TRBV10-1 to TRBJ2-4; 8 bases map to TRBD2. CDR3 length: 15 residues. Germline trimming cut 3 bases from V and 1 base from J; bases unmatched to any gene: 2. From germline, CDR1 is WNHNN and CDR2 SYGVQD (reference sequence). This CDR3 reads CASSDSGAAKNIQYF. As DNA, the CDR3 is TGCGCCAGCAGTGATAGCGGGGCGGCCAAAAACATTCAGTACTTC.

The V and J genes are TRBV20-1 and TRBJ1-1, with D uncertain. This CDR3 comprises 14 residues. Trimming shortened V by 0 bases and J by 0 bases, and 8 bases separated the two germline ends. The V gene's germline CDR1 is DFQATT and CDR2 SNEGSKA (reference sequence). The CDR3 spells CSAREPGVNTEAFF. The CDR3 nucleotides are TGCAGTGCTAGAGAGCCCGGGGTGAACACTGAAGCTTTCTTT.

This sequence joins TRBV12-3 or TRBV12-4 and TRBJ2-1; tentative D call: TRBD2 (6 bases). The assigned J gene may be wrong: the sequence end matches TRBJ2-7 better. The CDR3 extends over 17 amino acids. The CDR3 DNA reads as TGTGCCAGCAGTTTAGTCCGCTGGCGGGGCTCGTACAATGAGCAGTACTTC. This encodes CASSLVRWRGSYNEQYF.

DNA for the CDR3: TGTGCCAGCAGTTTAGCTAAGGGCGGGAGACTTGGCACAGATACGCAGTATTTT. Translating gives CASSLAKGGRLGTDTQYF. The J gene is TRBJ2-3, the V gene TRBV12-3 or TRBV12-4, with 7 bases aligning to TRBD2. Trimming took 0 bases from V and 1 from J; bases not matched to a gene: 10. The CDR3 extends over 18 amino acids.

The genes are TRBV20-1 and TRBJ1-5; the D is unclear. CDR1 is DFQATT, CDR2 SNEGSKA, per germline (reference sequence). Trimming took 6 bases from V and 3 from J, leaving 18 bases between them. CDR3 length: 15 amino acids. The CDR3 region is CSAAIAQHINQPQHF. Here the CDR3 DNA reads TGCAGTGCCGCTATAGCGCAACACATCAATCAGCCCCAGCATTTT.

This clonotype was seen a few times. The V call is TRBV20-1, the J call TRBJ1-6, with a weak D call TRBD1 (6 bases). The germline V gene has CDR1 DFQATT and CDR2 SNEGSKA (reference sequence). V lost 6 bases to trimming and J lost 6 bases, with 15 bases between them. The CDR3 totals 14 residues. CDR3 nucleotide sequence: TGCAGTGCAACGACAGGCCCTATTAATTCACCCCTCCACTTT. This gives the protein CSATTGPINSPLHF.

This clonotype was seen many times. The chain employs TRBV21-1 and TRBJ2-1; no check of the table's D call, TRBD2, against the DNA was made. TRBV21-1 is tagged as a pseudogene. The CDR3 length is 18 residues. CDR3 DNA sequence: TGTGCCAGCAGCAAACCACAAATGGAGCTAGCGGGGCATAATGAGCAGTTCTTC. This translates into CASSKPQMELAGHNEQFF.

The chain employs TRBV15 and TRBJ2-2; possible D gene TRBD2, 7 bases. This CDR3 comprises 16 residues. Germline values: CDR1 LNHNV, CDR2 YYDKDF (reference sequence). Trimming stripped 0 bases from V and 5 bases from J, with 13 bases between. The CDR3 is CATSRDVGRGTGELFF. The CDR3 coding sequence is TGTGCCACCAGCAGAGATGTAGGGAGGGGGACCGGGGAGCTGTTTTTT. Based on the CDR3 plus reference TRBV15 and TRBJ2-2, the full variable domain is DAMVIQNPRYQVTQFGKPVTLSCSQTLNHNVMYWYQQKSSQAPKLLFHYYDKDFNNEADTPDNFQSRRPNTSFCFLDIRSPGLGDTAMYLCATSRDVGRGTGELFFGEGSRLTVL.

V usage is TRBV6-5 and J usage is TRBJ1-2; D gene uncertain. V was cut by 4 bases and J by 4 bases, with 13 bases left in between. Germline V gene lookup returns CDR1 MNHEY and CDR2 SVGAGI. The CDR3 consists of 14 residues. The DNA for the CDR3 is TGTGCCAGCAGTTTCACTGCCCAGTTCTATGGCTACACCTTC. Protein: CASSFTAQFYGYTF.

This clonotype showed up just a few times. The chain combines TRBV4-2 with TRBJ1-2; D unclear. Trimming shortened V by 1 base and J by 4 bases, and 7 bases separated the two germline ends. Germline CDR1 LGHNA, CDR2 YNFKEQ. The CDR3 sequence is 13 residues long. The CDR3 sequence: CASSQATVYGYTF. The CDR3 DNA reads as TGTGCCAGCAGCCAAGCGACGGTCTATGGCTACACCTTC.

V and J are TRBV6-1 and TRBJ2-3; TRBD1 matches at 9 bases. The CDR3 contains 15 residues. Germline CDR1 is MNHNS and CDR2 is SASEGT. Trimming at V came to 6 bases and at J to 0 bases, leaving 4 bases not matched to a gene. The CDR3 DNA sequence: TGTGCCAGCAGGGCGGACAGGGGCAGCACAGATACGCAGTATTTT. Translating it yields CASRADRGSTDTQYF.

In this sample, this clonotype turned up a few times. V and J are TRBV9 and TRBJ2-5; a possible D gene is TRBD2 (6 bases). V shed 0 bases and J shed 2 bases, with 14 bases lying between them. The CDR3 runs 16 residues. Germline CDR1 SGDLS, CDR2 YYNGEE. DNA for the CDR3: TGTGCCAGCAGCGTAGGCTTGGTGGGGGGTCAAGAGACCCAGTACTTC. Translating it yields CASSVGLVGGQETQYF.

As for this clonotype: An end of the junction differs from the germline gene, which may be a read error. The chain is built from TRBV6-2 or TRBV6-3 and TRBJ2-7, with TRBD2 matching 12 bases. The DNA matches TRBJ2-1 better at its end, which makes the J call doubtful. Germline CDR1 is MNHEY and CDR2 is SVGEGT. The CDR3 is 15 residues long. The CDR3 DNA is TGTGCCAGCAGTTACGGGACTAGCGGGCCCAATGGGCAGTTCTTC. The encoded protein is CASSYGTSGPNGQFF.

The V call is TRBV2, the J call TRBJ2-5; D uncertain. This CDR3 has 13 residues. Trimming took off 4 bases at V and 1 base at J, with 7 bases between the two ends. Germline CDR1 and CDR2: SNHLY and FYNNEI. The CDR3 loop reads CASSGYIQETQYF. The CDR3 DNA reads as TGTGCCAGCAGTGGGTACATCCAAGAGACCCAGTACTTC.

This chain connects TRBV29-1 to TRBJ2-1; TRBD1 agrees at 8 bases. This CDR3 region has 14 residues. CDR1 and CDR2 from the germline V gene are SQVTM and ANQGSEA. V gave up 7 bases and J gave up 6 bases; unmatched junction bases: 11. The CDR3 nucleotides read TGCAGCGCCGTGGACAGGGTAACCAGCAATGAGCAGTTCTTC. It is translated as CSAVDRVTSNEQFF.

The rearrangement links TRBV18 to TRBJ2-1; 10 nucleotides align to TRBD2. The CDR3 is 14 residues long. Germline loops: CDR1 KGHSH, CDR2 LQKENI. The J segment lost 6 bases and the V segment lost 9 bases, leaving 8 bases of the junction unmatched. CDR3 loop: CASSTSGTGNEQFF. The CDR3 DNA follows: TGTGCCAGTTCTACTAGCGGGACTGGCAATGAGCAGTTCTTC.

The J gene is TRBJ2-5, the V gene TRBV12-3 or TRBV12-4, with D possibly TRBD2 on 6 matching bases. The CDR3 consists of 13 residues. V was pared by 7 bases and J by 1 base, with 10 bases between. This CDR3 is CASKAGGQETQYF. CDR3 in DNA: TGTGCCAGCAAAGCGGGCGGCCAAGAGACCCAGTACTTC.

A few counts support this clonotype. The chain couples TRBV7-2 to TRBJ2-7, with unresolved D. The germline V and J ends were trimmed by 1 base and 3 bases, with 7 bases remaining between them. Germline V gene lookup returns CDR1 SGHTA and CDR2 FQGNSA. The CDR3 loop spans 13 amino acids. The CDR3 nucleotides are TGTGCCAGCAGCTTAGACATCCACTACGAGCAGTACTTC. Translation gives CASSLDIHYEQYF.

This chain uses TRBV6-5 with TRBJ1-6; 7 bases fit TRBD1. The CDR3 has 15 amino acids. The germline V gene has CDR1 MNHEY and CDR2 SVGAGI. The trim removed 2 bases at V and 10 bases at J, leaving 8 bases unmatched. The CDR3 protein is CASSYARQGDSPLHF. CDR3 coding DNA: TGTGCCAGCAGTTACGCGAGGCAGGGGGACTCACCCCTCCACTTT.

This clonotype has just a few counts. J is TRBJ2-1 and V is TRBV29-1; the D is unclear. The length of the CDR3 is 13 residues. Trimming took 4 bases from V and 2 from J, leaving 9 bases between them. CDR1 is SQVTM and CDR2 is ANQGSEA in the germline V gene. CDR3 protein: CSVVARPYNEQFF. DNA for the CDR3: TGCAGCGTTGTAGCCCGGCCCTACAATGAGCAGTTCTTC.

A word on this clonotype: One junction end does not reproduce the germline sequence, and a read error may be involved. V usage is TRBV7-6 and J usage is TRBJ2-6; the D call may be TRBD1 or TRBD2 (6 bases each). Germline V gives CDR1 SGHVS, CDR2 FNYEAQ. There are 18 residues in the CDR3. For the CDR3, the DNA is TGTGCCATCAGCTTAGCAGGAGGGGGAATTTCTGGGGCCAACGTCCTGACTTTC. It yields the protein CAISLAGGGISGANVLTF.

This clonotype was recorded a few times. The genes are TRBV28 and TRBJ2-7; D possibly corresponds to TRBD2 (5 bases). V lost 7 bases, J lost 0 bases, and 13 bases lay in between. The germline gives CDR1 MDHEN, CDR2 SYDVKM. This CDR3 region has 14 residues. The CDR3 DNA sequence: TGTGCCAGCAACGTCGGAGGAAGCTCCTACGAGCAGTACTTC. This sequence encodes CASNVGGSSYEQYF.

The chain combines TRBV24-1 with TRBJ2-4; D may be TRBD1 or TRBD2 (5 bases each). This CDR3 region has 15 residues. Germline lookup yields CDR1 KGHDR and CDR2 SFDVKD. V gave up 2 bases and J gave up 0 bases, with 7 bases separating them. The CDR3 region has the DNA TGTGCCACCAGTGATTCCGGGACAGCCAAAAACATTCAGTACTTC. Encoded protein: CATSDSGTAKNIQYF.

This clonotype occurred a few times. The V call is TRBV6-2 or TRBV6-3, the J call TRBJ2-4; D remains unclear. The J call may not be correct, given that the DNA end is closer to TRBJ2-7. The CDR3 is 11 amino acids. Germline assignment: CDR1 MNHEY and CDR2 SVGEGT. The CDR3, as DNA: TGTGCCAGCAGTTGGCAGTACGAGCAGTACTTC. Its protein product is CASSWQYEQYF.

This clonotype was seen only a few times. This sequence joins TRBV7-2 and TRBJ2-5; D call uncertain. The CDR3 runs 16 residues. V gave up 4 bases and J gave up 2 bases, with 17 bases separating them. The germline gives CDR1 SGHTA, CDR2 FQGNSA. The CDR3 protein is CASSSLGPYPQETQYF. CDR3 bases: TGTGCCAGCAGCTCGCTTGGACCTTATCCACAAGAGACCCAGTACTTC.